This TCR beta chain was obtained from a study of T cells in Graves' hyperthyroidism and ophthalmopathy. Study summary: It was at initial diagnosis, before any treatment, that peripheral blood was collected.

In regard to this clonotype: The antigen remains unidentified.

It was RNA transcripts that yielded the amplified TCR beta CDR3 regions. The HTBI set primed first-round TCR CDR3 RT-PCR. TCRdb processed the multiplex PCR reads anew with MiXCR; each CDR3 protein has one entry. The table has 450,000 to 600,000 distinct CDR3 sequences, about 20% seen once. Overall study findings and caveats: Ophthalmopathy could be told apart from stable hyperthyroidism with a 13 V-J model. Model output signaled ophthalmopathy a median approximately six months ahead of onset.

The CDR3 is made up of 14 amino acids. V lost 1 base to trimming and J lost 7 bases, with 11 bases between them. Germline V gene lookup returns CDR1 SEHNR and CDR2 FQNEAQ (reference sequence). Not enrolled were patients with uncontrolled infection, other autoimmune disease, pregnancy or lactation. The chain links TRBV7-9 to TRBJ1-5; D ambiguous. Sequences were obtained from blood. This receptor was taken from a man in his forties or fifties with Graves' ophthalmopathy. In DNA, the CDR3 is TGTGCCAGCAGCTTAGACACGGGGTTACAGCCCCAGCATTTT. This translates into CASSLDTGLQPQHF.